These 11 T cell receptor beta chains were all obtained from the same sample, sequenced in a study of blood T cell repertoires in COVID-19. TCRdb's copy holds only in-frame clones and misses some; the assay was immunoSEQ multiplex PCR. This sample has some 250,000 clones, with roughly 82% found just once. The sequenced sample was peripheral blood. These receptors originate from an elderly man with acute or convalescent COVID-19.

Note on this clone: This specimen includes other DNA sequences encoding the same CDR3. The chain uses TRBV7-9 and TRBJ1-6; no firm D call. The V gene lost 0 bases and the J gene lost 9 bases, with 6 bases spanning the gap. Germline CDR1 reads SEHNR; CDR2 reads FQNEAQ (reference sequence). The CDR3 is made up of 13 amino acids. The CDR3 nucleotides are TGTGCCAGCAGCTTAGCGGAGGGTTCACCCCTCCACTTT. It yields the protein CASSLAEGSPLHF.

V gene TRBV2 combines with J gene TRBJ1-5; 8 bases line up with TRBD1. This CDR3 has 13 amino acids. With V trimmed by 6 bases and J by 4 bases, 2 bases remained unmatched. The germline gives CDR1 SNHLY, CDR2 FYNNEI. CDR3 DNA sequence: TGTGCCAGCAGCAGGGACAGGAATCAGCCCCAGCATTTT. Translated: CASSRDRNQPQHF.

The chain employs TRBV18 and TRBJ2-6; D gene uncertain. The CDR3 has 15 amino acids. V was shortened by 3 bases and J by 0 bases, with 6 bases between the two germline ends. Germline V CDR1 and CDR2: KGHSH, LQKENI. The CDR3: CASSPLSSGANVLTF. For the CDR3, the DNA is TGTGCCAGCTCACCCTTGAGCTCTGGGGCCAACGTCCTGACTTTC.

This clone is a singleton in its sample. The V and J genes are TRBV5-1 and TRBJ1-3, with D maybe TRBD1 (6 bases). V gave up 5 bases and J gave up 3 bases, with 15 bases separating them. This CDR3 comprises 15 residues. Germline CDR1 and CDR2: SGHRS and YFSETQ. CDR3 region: CASSSGSGVGNTIYF. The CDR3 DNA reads TGCGCCAGCAGTTCAGGGTCAGGGGTTGGAAACACCATATATTTT. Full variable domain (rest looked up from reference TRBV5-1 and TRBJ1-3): KAGVTQTPRYLIKTRGQQVTLSCSPISGHRSVSWYQQTPGQGLQFLFEYFSETQRNKGNFPGRFSGRQFSNSRSEMNVSTLELGDSALYLCASSSGSGVGNTIYFGEGSWLTVV.

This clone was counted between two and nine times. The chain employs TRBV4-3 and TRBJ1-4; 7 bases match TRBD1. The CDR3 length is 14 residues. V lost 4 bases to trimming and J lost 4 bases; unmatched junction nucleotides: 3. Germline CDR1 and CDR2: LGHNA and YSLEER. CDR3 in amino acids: CASSPTGFNEKLFF. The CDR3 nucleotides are TGCGCCAGCAGCCCGACAGGGTTTAATGAAAAACTGTTTTTT.

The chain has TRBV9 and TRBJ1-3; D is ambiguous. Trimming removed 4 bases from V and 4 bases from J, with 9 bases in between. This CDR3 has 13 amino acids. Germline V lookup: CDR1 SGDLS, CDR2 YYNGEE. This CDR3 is CASSRSTGNTIYF. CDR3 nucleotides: TGTGCCAGCAGCCGGAGCACAGGAAACACCATATATTTT.

CDR3 bases: TGTGCCAGCAGCGTCCTCGTATCGGAAGCTTTCTTT. It translates to CASSVLVSEAFF. The rearrangement uses TRBV9 and TRBJ1-1; D unresolved. The CDR3 is 12 amino acids. Per germline, CDR1 SGDLS and CDR2 YYNGEE. V gave up 2 bases and J gave up 8 bases, with 10 bases separating them.

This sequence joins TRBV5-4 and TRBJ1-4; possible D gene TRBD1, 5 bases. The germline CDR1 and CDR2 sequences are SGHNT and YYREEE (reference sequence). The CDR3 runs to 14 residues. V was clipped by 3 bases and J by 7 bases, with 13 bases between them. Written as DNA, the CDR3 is TGTGCCAGCAGCTCCGGCGGGGGACGTGAAAAACTGTTTTTT. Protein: CASSSGGGREKLFF.

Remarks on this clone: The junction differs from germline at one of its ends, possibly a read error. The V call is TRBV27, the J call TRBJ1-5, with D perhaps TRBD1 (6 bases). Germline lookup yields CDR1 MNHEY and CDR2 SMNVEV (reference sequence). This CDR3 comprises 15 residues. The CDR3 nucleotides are TGTGCCAGCAGTCCCGACAGGCCCAGCAGTCAGCCCCAGCATTTT. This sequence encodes CASSPDRPSSQPQHF.

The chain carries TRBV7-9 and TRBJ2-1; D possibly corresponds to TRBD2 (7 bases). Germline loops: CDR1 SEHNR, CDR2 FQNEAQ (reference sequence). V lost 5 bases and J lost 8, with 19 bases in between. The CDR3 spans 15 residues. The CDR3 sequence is CASSRGGEGFDEQFF. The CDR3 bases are TGTGCCAGCAGCAGAGGGGGGGAGGGCTTCGATGAGCAGTTCTTC.

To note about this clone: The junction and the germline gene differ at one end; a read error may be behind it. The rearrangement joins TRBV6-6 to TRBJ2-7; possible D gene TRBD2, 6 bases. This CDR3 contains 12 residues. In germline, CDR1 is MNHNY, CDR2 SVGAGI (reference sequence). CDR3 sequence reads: CASSLNWGVGDF. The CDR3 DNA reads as TGTGCCAGCAGTCTTAACTGGGGGGTAGGGGACTTC.